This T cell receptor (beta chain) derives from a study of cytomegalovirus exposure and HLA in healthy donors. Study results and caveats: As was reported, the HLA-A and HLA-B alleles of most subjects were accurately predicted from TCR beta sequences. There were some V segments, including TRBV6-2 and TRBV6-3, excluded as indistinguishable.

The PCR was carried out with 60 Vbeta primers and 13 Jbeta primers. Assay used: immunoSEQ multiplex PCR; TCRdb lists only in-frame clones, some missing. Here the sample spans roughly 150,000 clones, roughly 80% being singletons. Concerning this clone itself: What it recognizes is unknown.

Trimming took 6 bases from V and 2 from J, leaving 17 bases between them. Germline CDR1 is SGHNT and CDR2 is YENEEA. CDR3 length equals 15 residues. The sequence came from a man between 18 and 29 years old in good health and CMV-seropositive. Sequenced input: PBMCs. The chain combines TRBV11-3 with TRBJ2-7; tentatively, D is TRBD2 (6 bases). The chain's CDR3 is CASSSNPGLTYEQYF. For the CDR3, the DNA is TGTGCCAGCAGTTCAAACCCGGGACTGACCTACGAGCAGTACTTC.